This is a list of T cell receptor beta chains from one sample in a study of T-cell reconstitution after alpha-beta-depleted transplantation in children. TCRdb fed the PCR reads into MiXCR, producing one record per CDR3 protein. The sample records roughly 610,000 distinct CDR3 sequences, about 11% being singletons. The sequenced sample was PBMCs from the stem cell graft donor, obtained from the stem cell graft. The receptors stem from a human donor who donated a stem cell graft to a child with acute myeloid leukemia. Both conserved end residues are part of each CDR3. The D gene is left open where the match is weak. Size is stated for part of the rows, as once, few or many counts, or as a class when the clone is expanded.

abundance: many; j_gene: TRBJ2-7; d_gene: .; v_gene: TRBV7-9; CDR3nt: TGTGCCAGCAGCTTAGCAGACCTGGGGCAGTACTTC; CDR3aa: CASSLADLGQYF
abundance: few; j_gene: TRBJ2-1; d_gene: TRBD2; v_gene: TRBV7-2; CDR3nt: TGTGCCAGTCAACTAGCGGGAGCCCAAACCTACAATGAGCAGTTCTTC; CDR3aa: CASQLAGAQTYNEQFF
abundance: few; j_gene: TRBJ2-1; d_gene: .; v_gene: TRBV20-1; CDR3nt: TGCAGTGCTGAGACGGGATTAGAGCAGTTCTTC; CDR3aa: CSAETGLEQFF
abundance: .; j_gene: TRBJ1-2; d_gene: TRBD1; v_gene: TRBV7-2; CDR3nt: TGTGCCAGCAGCTACGGACAGGGGTTAGGCTACACCTTC; CDR3aa: CASSYGQGLGYTF
abundance: .; j_gene: TRBJ2-5; d_gene: TRBD1; v_gene: TRBV28; CDR3nt: TGTGCCAGCAGTCCTAGGCGGGACAGGGCGGTAAAGACCCAGTACTTC; CDR3aa: CASSPRRDRAVKTQYF
abundance: few; j_gene: TRBJ2-2; d_gene: TRBD2; v_gene: TRBV6-1; CDR3nt: TGTGCCAGCAGTCCCGGGACTACTCGAGGGGAGCTGTTTTTT; CDR3aa: CASSPGTTRGELFF
abundance: .; j_gene: TRBJ1-5; d_gene: TRBD1; v_gene: TRBV12-3/TRBV12-4; CDR3nt: TGTGCCAGCACCCGGGGACAGGGGAGTGAAGGCAATCAGCCCCAGCATTTT; CDR3aa: CASTRGQGSEGNQPQHF
abundance: few; j_gene: TRBJ2-7; d_gene: .; v_gene: TRBV7-6; CDR3nt: TGTGCCAGCAGCTTATCCACAGGTTTTACCTACGAGCAGTACTTC; CDR3aa: CASSLSTGFTYEQYF
abundance: few; j_gene: TRBJ2-3; d_gene: TRBD2; v_gene: TRBV27; CDR3nt: TGTGCCAGCAGTTTACCGACTGGGTCTAGCGGGAGAGTCTATACGCAGTATTTT; CDR3aa: CASSLPTGSSGRVYTQYF
abundance: few; j_gene: TRBJ2-5; d_gene: .; v_gene: TRBV4-2; CDR3nt: TGTGCCATCGGCCACTCGGATTCGGAGACCCAGTACTTC; CDR3aa: CAIGHSDSETQYF
abundance: few; j_gene: TRBJ2-1; d_gene: TRBD2; v_gene: TRBV29-1; CDR3nt: TGCAGCGTTGGGGACCTAGCGGGAGGGGAGTACGATGAGCAGTTCTTC; CDR3aa: CSVGDLAGGEYDEQFF
abundance: .; j_gene: TRBJ2-7; d_gene: .; v_gene: TRBV20-1; CDR3nt: TGCAGTGCTAGAGAGTGGGACAACTCCTACGAGCAGTACTTC; CDR3aa: CSAREWDNSYEQYF
abundance: many; j_gene: TRBJ1-6; d_gene: .; v_gene: TRBV7-2; CDR3nt: TGTGCCAGCAGCTTATGGGGGGGACCAGGGCTGGATAATTCACCCCTCCACTTT; CDR3aa: CASSLWGGPGLDNSPLHF
abundance: .; j_gene: TRBJ2-7; d_gene: TRBD2; v_gene: TRBV28; CDR3nt: TGTGCCAGCAGTTTCGTGGGAGGGCCCCGCGAGCAGTACTTC; CDR3aa: CASSFVGGPREQYF
abundance: many; j_gene: TRBJ2-1; d_gene: .; v_gene: TRBV29-1; CDR3nt: TGCAGCGTTTCTTCGAGCTCCTACAATGAGCAGTTCTTC; CDR3aa: CSVSSSSYNEQFF
abundance: .; j_gene: TRBJ1-2; d_gene: .; v_gene: TRBV7-8; CDR3nt: TGTGCCAGCAGCTTAGTTGGACAGTGGTACTATGGCTACACCTTC; CDR3aa: CASSLVGQWYYGYTF
abundance: few; j_gene: TRBJ2-1; d_gene: TRBD1; v_gene: TRBV20-1; CDR3nt: TGCAGTGCTAGTACAGGGGGACGATGGGGTGAGCAGTTCTTC; CDR3aa: CSASTGGRWGEQFF
abundance: few; j_gene: TRBJ2-3; d_gene: TRBD2; v_gene: TRBV28; CDR3nt: TGTGCCAGCAGTTTCGGAGCGGGACTGCTTGTTGATACGCAGTATTTT; CDR3aa: CASSFGAGLLVDTQYF